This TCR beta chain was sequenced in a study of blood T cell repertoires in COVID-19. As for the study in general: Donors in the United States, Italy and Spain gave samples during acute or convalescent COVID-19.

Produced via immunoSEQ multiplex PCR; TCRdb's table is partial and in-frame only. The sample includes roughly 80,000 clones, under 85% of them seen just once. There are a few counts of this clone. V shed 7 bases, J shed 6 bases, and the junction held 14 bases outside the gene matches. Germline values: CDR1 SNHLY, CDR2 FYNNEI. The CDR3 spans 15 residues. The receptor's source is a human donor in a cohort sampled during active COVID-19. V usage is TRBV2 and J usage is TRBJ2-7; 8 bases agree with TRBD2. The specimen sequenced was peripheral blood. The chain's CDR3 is CASILEPAGEIEQYF. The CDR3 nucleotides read TGTGCCAGCATTCTCGAACCAGCGGGGGAGATCGAGCAGTACTTC.